This TCR beta chain appears in the sequencing data of a study of Ad26.COV2.S vaccination and SARS-CoV-2 variants. About the study: Enrolled in COV1001, the donor was in the Ad26.COV2.S trial arm, which received the vaccine. General study findings and limits: Placebo recipients had lower spike-specific TCR breadth than vaccine recipients.

A word on this clone: Its antigen is as yet unknown.

Treatment defined: roughly 18 received Ad26.COV2.S at low or high dose, single or two shots; about five received placebo; per-sample allocation not given. Samples were taken on day 63 after the first vaccine or placebo injection. Only in-frame clones appear in the TCRdb table, and some are missing; sequencing was by immunoSEQ multiplex PCR. The sample holds over 450,000 clones, 80% to 90% seen once. Between the trimmed V and J ends, which lost 3 bases and 3 bases, there was a span of 9 bases. Germline CDR1 and CDR2: KGHSH and LQKENI. The CDR3 is made up of 14 amino acids. This TCR derives from a person between 18 and 65 years old who received the Ad26.COV2.S COVID-19 vaccine or a placebo. This specimen was peripheral blood, taken in a trial of Ad26.COV2.S vaccine versus placebo. The V gene is TRBV18, the J gene TRBJ1-5; D gene unclear. CDR3 bases: TGTGCCAGCTCACCGGGAGTTCACAATCAGCCCCAGCATTTT. Amino acids: CASSPGVHNQPQHF.